The T cell receptor (beta chain) described here comes from a study of technical replicates of blood from several donors. Germline trimming cut 8 bases from V and 4 bases from J; bases unmatched to any gene: 3. The CDR3 is 13 residues long. Germline V CDR1 and CDR2: MNHEY, SMNVEV (reference sequence). Profiling relied on immunoSEQ multiplex PCR, and the TCRdb table lists in-frame clones only, not all of them. Of 70,000 to 85,000 clones in the sample, approximately 92% were seen once. The chain carries TRBV27 and TRBJ1-2, with TRBD1 matching over 11 bases. The sample consisted of T cells isolated from PBMCs. This TCR was sampled from a human donor in good health. The CDR3 DNA follows: TGTGCCAGCGGGGACAGGGGGAGCTATGGCTACACCTTC. This encodes CASGDRGSYGYTF.